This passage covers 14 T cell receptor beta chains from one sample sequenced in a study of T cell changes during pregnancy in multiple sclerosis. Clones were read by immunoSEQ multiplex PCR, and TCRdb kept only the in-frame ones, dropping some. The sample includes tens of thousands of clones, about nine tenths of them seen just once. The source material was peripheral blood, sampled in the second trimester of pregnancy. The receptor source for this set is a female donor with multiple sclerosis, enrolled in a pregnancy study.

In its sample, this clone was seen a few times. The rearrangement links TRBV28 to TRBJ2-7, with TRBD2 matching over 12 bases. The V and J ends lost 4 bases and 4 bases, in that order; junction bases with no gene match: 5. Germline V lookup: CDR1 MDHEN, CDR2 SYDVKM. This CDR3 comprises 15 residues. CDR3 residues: CASSYETSGRYEQYF. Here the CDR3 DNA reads TGTGCCAGCAGTTACGAGACTAGCGGGAGATACGAGCAGTACTTC. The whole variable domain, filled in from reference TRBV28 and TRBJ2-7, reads DVKVTQSSRYLVKRTGEKVFLECVQDMDHENMFWYRQDPGLGLRLIYFSYDVKMKEKGDIPEGYSVSREKKERFSLILESASTNQTSMYLCASSYETSGRYEQYFGPGTRLTVT.

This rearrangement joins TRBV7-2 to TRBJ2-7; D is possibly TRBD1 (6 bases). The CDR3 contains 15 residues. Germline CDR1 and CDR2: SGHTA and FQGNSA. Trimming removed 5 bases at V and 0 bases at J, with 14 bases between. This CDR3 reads CASSVNSDSSYEQYF. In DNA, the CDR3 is TGTGCCAGCAGCGTTAATTCGGACAGCTCCTACGAGCAGTACTTC.

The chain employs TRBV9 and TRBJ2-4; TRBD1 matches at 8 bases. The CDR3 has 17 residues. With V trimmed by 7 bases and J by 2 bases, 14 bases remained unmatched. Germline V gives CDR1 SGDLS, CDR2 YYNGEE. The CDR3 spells CASRRDRGDSSKNIQYF. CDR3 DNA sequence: TGTGCCAGCCGAAGAGACAGGGGAGATTCTTCCAAAAACATTCAGTACTTC.

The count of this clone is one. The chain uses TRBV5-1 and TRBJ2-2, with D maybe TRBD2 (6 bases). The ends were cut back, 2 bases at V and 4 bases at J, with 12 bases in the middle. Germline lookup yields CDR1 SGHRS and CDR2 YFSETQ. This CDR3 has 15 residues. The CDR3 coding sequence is TGCGCCAGCAGCTTAGTGGCGGGGACCACCGGGGAGCTGTTTTTT. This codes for CASSLVAGTTGELFF. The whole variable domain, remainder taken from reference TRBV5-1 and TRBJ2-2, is KAGVTQTPRYLIKTRGQQVTLSCSPISGHRSVSWYQQTPGQGLQFLFEYFSETQRNKGNFPGRFSGRQFSNSRSEMNVSTLELGDSALYLCASSLVAGTTGELFFGEGSRLTVL.

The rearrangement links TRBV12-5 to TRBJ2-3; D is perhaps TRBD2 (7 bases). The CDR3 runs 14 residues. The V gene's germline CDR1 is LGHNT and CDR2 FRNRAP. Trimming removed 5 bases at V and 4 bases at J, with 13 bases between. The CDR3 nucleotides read TGTGCTAGTGGTCCGCCGGGGGGCGCAGATACGCAGTATTTT. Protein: CASGPPGGADTQYF.

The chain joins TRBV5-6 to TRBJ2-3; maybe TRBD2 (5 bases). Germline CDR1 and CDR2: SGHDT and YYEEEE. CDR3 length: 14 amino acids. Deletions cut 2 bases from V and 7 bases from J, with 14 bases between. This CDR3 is CASSFGRAGYTQYF. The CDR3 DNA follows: TGTGCCAGCAGCTTCGGTCGGGCGGGCTATACGCAGTATTTT.

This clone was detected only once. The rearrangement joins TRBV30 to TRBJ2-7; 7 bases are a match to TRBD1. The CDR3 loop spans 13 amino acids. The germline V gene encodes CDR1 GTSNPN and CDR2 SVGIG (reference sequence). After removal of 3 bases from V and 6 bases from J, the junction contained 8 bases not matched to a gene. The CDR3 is CAWSRQDRFEQYF. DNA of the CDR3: TGTGCCTGGAGCCGCCAGGACAGGTTCGAGCAGTACTTC. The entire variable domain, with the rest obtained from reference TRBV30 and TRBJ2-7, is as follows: SQTIHQWPATLVQPVGSPLSLECTVEGTSNPNLYWYRQAAGRGLQLLFYSVGIGQISSEVPQNLSASRPQDRQFILSSKKLLLSDSGFYLCAWSRQDRFEQYFGPGTRLTVT.

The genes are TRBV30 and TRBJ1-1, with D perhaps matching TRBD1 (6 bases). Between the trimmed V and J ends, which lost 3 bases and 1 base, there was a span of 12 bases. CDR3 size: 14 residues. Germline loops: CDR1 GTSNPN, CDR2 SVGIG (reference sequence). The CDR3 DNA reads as TGTGCCTGGAGCCCGGGCAGGGGGAACACTGAAGCTTTCTTT. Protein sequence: CAWSPGRGNTEAFF.

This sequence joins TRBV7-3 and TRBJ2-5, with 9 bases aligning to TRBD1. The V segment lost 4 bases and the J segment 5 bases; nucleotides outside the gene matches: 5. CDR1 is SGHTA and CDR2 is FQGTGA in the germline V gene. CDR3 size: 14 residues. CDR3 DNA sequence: TGTGCCAGCAGCTCCTCCGGGACAGGGGAGACCCAGTACTTC. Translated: CASSSSGTGETQYF.

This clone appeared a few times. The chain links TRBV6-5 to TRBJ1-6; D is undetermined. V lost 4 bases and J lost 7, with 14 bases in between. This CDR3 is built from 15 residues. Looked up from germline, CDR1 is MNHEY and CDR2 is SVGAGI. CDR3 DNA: TGTGCCAGCAGTTCTATGCCGGGTTCGAATTCACCCCTCCACTTT. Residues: CASSSMPGSNSPLHF.

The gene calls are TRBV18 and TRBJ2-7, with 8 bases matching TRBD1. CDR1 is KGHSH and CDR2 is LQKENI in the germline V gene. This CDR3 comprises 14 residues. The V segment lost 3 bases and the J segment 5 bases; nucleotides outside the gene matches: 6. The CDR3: CASSPVQGDHEQYF. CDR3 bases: TGTGCCAGCTCACCCGTACAGGGGGACCACGAGCAGTACTTC.

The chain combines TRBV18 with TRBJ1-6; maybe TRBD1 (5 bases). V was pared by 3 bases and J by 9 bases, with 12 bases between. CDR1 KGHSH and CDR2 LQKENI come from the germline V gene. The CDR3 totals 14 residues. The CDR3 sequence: CASSPGQKGSPLHF. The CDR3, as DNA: TGTGCCAGCTCACCGGGGCAGAAAGGTTCACCCCTCCACTTT.

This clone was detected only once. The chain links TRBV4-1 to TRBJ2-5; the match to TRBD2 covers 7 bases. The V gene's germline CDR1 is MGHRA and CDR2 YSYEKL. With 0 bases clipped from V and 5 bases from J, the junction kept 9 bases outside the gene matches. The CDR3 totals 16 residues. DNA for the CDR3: TGCGCCAGCAGCCAAGAAAAGGGACTAAAAGAGGAGACCCAGTACTTC. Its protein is CASSQEKGLKEETQYF.

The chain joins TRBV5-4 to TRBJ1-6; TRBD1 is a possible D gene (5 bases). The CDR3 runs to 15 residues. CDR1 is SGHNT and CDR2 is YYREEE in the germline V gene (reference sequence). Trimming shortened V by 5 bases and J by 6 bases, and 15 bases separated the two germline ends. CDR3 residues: CASSPQGWGNSPLHF. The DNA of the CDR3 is TGTGCCAGCAGTCCGCAGGGTTGGGGTAATTCACCCCTCCACTTT.